This T cell receptor (beta chain) emerged from a study of PD-L1 blockade in urothelial cancer. Looking at the study overall: Patients arrived having already received 0 to 3 prior chemotherapy regimens.

Spiked synthetic TCR analogs estimated absolute template abundance per PCR. Method: immunoSEQ multiplex PCR; TCRdb's copy keeps in-frame clones and lacks some. In the table there are around 80,000 clones, less than 95% of which are singletons. The V segment lost 3 bases and the J segment 1 base; nucleotides outside the gene matches: 8. Germline V CDR1 and CDR2: LNHDA, SQIVND (reference sequence). There are 16 residues in the CDR3. As to time point: peripheral blood 6 weeks after treatment start. Patients' urothelial carcinoma was locally advanced or metastatic. The material sequenced was PBMCs, taken around atezolizumab (anti-PD-L1) treatment. The V and J genes are TRBV19 and TRBJ2-5; 7 positions match TRBD2. This sequence originates from a woman of 80 years or more with urothelial cancer. CDR3 loop: CASSIEGAGAQETQYF. In DNA form, the CDR3 reads TGTGCCAGTAGTATTGAGGGTGCGGGAGCCCAAGAGACCCAGTACTTC.